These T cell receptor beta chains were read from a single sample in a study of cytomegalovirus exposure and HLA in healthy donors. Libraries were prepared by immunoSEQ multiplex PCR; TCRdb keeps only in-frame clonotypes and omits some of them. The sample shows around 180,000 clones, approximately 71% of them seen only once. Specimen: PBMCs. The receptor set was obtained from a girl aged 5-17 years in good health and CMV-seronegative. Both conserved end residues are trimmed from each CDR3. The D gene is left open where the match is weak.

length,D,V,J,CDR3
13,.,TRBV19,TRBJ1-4,ASRTAGGSLGKLF
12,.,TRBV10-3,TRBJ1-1,AISESRENTEAF
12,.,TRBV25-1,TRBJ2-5,ASSESLIQETQY
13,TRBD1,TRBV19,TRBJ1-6,ASSVLDRGNSPLH
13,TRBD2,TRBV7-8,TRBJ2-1,ASSLGSGGWDEQF
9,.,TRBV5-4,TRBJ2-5,ASSRQETQY
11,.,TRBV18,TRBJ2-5,ASSLRDQETQY
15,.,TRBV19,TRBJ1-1,ASSQPTGSDMNTEAF
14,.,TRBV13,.,ASSLQSGHSAYEQY
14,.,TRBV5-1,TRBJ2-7,ASSLVFPGDSYEQY
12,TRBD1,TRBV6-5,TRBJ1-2,ASRRSGQGYGYT
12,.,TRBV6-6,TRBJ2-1,ASSTQLGSNEQF
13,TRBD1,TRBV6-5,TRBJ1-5,ASSLTGKGNQPQH
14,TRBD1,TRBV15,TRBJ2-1,ATSRGGQGSYNEQF
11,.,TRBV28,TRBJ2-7,ASKGGVAYEQY
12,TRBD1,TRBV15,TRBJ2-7,ATQDLGQSYEQY
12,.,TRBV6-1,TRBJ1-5,ASSELGQGQPQH
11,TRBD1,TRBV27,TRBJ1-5,ASSLTGDQPQH
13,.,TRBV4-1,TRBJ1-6,ASSGVRGATAPLH
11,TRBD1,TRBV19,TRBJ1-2,ASSPGTGRGYT
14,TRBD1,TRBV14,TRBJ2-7,ASTRTGVTSFHEQY
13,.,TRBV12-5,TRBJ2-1,ASGVPPQPNNEQF
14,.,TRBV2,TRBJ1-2,ASNPGRMAGNYGYT
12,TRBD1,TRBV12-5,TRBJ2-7,ASGPGTGIHEQY
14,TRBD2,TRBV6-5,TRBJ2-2,ASSYSNSGGTGELF
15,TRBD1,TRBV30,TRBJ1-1,AWSAIRDRALNTEAF
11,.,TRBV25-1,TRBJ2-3,ASSQAARDTQY
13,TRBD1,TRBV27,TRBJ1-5,ASSSSRQGQGPQH
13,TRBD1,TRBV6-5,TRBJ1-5,ASSRTGGFNQPQH
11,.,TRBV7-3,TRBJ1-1,ASRADGNTEAF